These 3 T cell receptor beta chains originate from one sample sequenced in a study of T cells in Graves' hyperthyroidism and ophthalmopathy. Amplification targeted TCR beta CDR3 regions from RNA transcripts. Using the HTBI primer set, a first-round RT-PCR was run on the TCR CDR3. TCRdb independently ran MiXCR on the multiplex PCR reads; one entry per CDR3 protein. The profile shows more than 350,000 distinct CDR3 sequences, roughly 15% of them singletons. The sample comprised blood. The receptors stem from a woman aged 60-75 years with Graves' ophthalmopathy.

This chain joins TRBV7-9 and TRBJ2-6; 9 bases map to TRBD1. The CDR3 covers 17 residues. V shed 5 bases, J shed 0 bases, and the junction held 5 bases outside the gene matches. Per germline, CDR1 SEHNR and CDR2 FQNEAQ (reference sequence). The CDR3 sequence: CASSPGGQGSGANVLTF. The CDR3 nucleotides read TGTGCCAGCAGCCCAGGGGGACAGGGCTCTGGGGCCAACGTCCTGACTTTC.

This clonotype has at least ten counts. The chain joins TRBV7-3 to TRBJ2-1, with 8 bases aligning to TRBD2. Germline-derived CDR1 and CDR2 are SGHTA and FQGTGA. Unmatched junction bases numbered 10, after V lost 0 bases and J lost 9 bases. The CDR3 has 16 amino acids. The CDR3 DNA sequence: TGTGCCAGCAGCTTAACCGGGGGGGCTAGCACTTCTGAGCAGTTCTTC. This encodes CASSLTGGASTSEQFF.

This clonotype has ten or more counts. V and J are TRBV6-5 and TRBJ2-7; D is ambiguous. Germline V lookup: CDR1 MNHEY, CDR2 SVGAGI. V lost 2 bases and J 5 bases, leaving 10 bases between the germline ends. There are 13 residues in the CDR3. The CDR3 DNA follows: TGTGCCAGCAGTTACCTTCCCCGGGACGAGCAGTACTTC. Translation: CASSYLPRDEQYF.